This is a list of T cell receptor beta chains from one sample in a study of cytomegalovirus exposure and HLA in healthy donors. Assay used: immunoSEQ multiplex PCR; TCRdb lists only in-frame clones, some missing. This sample has about 160,000 clones, with about 95% found just once. Material: PBMCs. The receptors shown here come from a woman in her late teens or twenties in good health and CMV-seronegative. CDR3s leave out the opening cysteine and the closing phenylalanine or tryptophan.

v_call: TRBV15; j_call: TRBJ1-4; cdr3_aa: ATSRLKGDREGKLF
v_call: TRBV5-1; j_call: TRBJ2-6; cdr3_aa: ASSPRPGNSGANVLT
v_call: TRBV9; j_call: TRBJ2-3; cdr3_aa: ASSTRDFQGTDTQY
v_call: TRBV7-2; j_call: TRBJ2-7; cdr3_aa: ASSLRGLASYEQY
v_call: TRBV27; j_call: TRBJ2-5; cdr3_aa: ASRRLAGGPWETQY
v_call: TRBV29-1; j_call: TRBJ2-7; cdr3_aa: SVGQGIRYEQY
v_call: TRBV7-8; j_call: TRBJ2-1; cdr3_aa: ASSQTGEKF
v_call: TRBV2; j_call: TRBJ2-3; cdr3_aa: ASSEELLVTDTQY
v_call: TRBV6-5; j_call: TRBJ2-6; cdr3_aa: ASRLTGANVLT
v_call: TRBV11-2; j_call: TRBJ1-5; cdr3_aa: ASSLDRGRDQPQH
v_call: TRBV30; j_call: TRBJ2-1; cdr3_aa: AWSKSERGGNEQF
v_call: TRBV30; j_call: TRBJ2-7; cdr3_aa: AWSRGPGGYEQY
v_call: TRBV4-2; j_call: TRBJ2-3; cdr3_aa: ASSQDPTSGGAGTQY
v_call: TRBV2; j_call: TRBJ1-6; cdr3_aa: ASYGVYRSPLH
v_call: TRBV7-9; j_call: TRBJ1-1; cdr3_aa: ASSAGGQGTEAF
v_call: TRBV29-1; j_call: TRBJ2-5; cdr3_aa: SVGSLALGVETQY
v_call: TRBV10-1; j_call: TRBJ2-3; cdr3_aa: ANFRREAASTDTQY
v_call: TRBV29-1; j_call: TRBJ2-6; cdr3_aa: SGGDSGANVLT
v_call: TRBV18; j_call: TRBJ2-2; cdr3_aa: ASFSYTGELF
v_call: TRBV5-3; j_call: TRBJ1-4; cdr3_aa: ARSLKQGNNNEKLF
v_call: TRBV9; j_call: TRBJ2-7; cdr3_aa: ASSVGGSLYEQY
v_call: TRBV6-6; j_call: TRBJ2-7; cdr3_aa: ASSYSTRGRDEQY
v_call: TRBV7-2; j_call: TRBJ2-5; cdr3_aa: ASSRLATVETQY
v_call: TRBV2; j_call: TRBJ2-2; cdr3_aa: ASRSGELF
v_call: TRBV27; j_call: TRBJ2-2; cdr3_aa: ASSWDRGLNTGELF
v_call: TRBV25-1; j_call: TRBJ2-5; cdr3_aa: ASSESSGGAGTQY
v_call: TRBV7-9; j_call: TRBJ1-2; cdr3_aa: ASSDQGNYGYT
v_call: TRBV30; j_call: TRBJ1-1; cdr3_aa: AWRGTGLNTEAF
v_call: TRBV7-2; j_call: TRBJ1-1; cdr3_aa: ASSLRAFKNTEAF
v_call: TRBV11-2; j_call: TRBJ2-7; cdr3_aa: ASSLDLLSQGVDSYEQY
v_call: TRBV27; j_call: TRBJ1-5; cdr3_aa: ASSLKQGSNQPQH
v_call: TRBV27; j_call: TRBJ2-5; cdr3_aa: ASSWGSGGQETQY
v_call: TRBV7-9; j_call: TRBJ2-3; cdr3_aa: ASSLEVATQY
v_call: TRBV4-1; j_call: TRBJ2-1; cdr3_aa: ASSQVGLASYNEQF
v_call: TRBV6-1; j_call: TRBJ1-2; cdr3_aa: ASSGPPIGYT
v_call: TRBV7-2; j_call: TRBJ2-3; cdr3_aa: ASSSFTDTQY
v_call: TRBV9; j_call: TRBJ1-1; cdr3_aa: ASSVTQEGFGAF
v_call: TRBV19; j_call: TRBJ1-6; cdr3_aa: ASRQGSSSYNSPLH
v_call: TRBV11-2; j_call: TRBJ2-5; cdr3_aa: ASSLAPNRGGFQETQY
v_call: TRBV9; j_call: TRBJ2-7; cdr3_aa: ASSSTGVRVEQY
v_call: TRBV11-1; j_call: TRBJ2-3; cdr3_aa: ASSHDRGATDTQY
v_call: TRBV6-1; j_call: TRBJ1-3; cdr3_aa: ASSEEEGTSGNTIY
v_call: TRBV4-3; j_call: TRBJ2-1; cdr3_aa: ASSQSGLASYNEQF
v_call: TRBV18; j_call: TRBJ2-1; cdr3_aa: ASSPTSGYNEQF
v_call: TRBV5-4; j_call: TRBJ2-3; cdr3_aa: ASMRGPTDTQY
v_call: TRBV5-6; j_call: TRBJ1-1; cdr3_aa: ASSDRGLNTEAF
v_call: TRBV6-6; j_call: TRBJ2-5; cdr3_aa: ASSYLGHLKIKTQY